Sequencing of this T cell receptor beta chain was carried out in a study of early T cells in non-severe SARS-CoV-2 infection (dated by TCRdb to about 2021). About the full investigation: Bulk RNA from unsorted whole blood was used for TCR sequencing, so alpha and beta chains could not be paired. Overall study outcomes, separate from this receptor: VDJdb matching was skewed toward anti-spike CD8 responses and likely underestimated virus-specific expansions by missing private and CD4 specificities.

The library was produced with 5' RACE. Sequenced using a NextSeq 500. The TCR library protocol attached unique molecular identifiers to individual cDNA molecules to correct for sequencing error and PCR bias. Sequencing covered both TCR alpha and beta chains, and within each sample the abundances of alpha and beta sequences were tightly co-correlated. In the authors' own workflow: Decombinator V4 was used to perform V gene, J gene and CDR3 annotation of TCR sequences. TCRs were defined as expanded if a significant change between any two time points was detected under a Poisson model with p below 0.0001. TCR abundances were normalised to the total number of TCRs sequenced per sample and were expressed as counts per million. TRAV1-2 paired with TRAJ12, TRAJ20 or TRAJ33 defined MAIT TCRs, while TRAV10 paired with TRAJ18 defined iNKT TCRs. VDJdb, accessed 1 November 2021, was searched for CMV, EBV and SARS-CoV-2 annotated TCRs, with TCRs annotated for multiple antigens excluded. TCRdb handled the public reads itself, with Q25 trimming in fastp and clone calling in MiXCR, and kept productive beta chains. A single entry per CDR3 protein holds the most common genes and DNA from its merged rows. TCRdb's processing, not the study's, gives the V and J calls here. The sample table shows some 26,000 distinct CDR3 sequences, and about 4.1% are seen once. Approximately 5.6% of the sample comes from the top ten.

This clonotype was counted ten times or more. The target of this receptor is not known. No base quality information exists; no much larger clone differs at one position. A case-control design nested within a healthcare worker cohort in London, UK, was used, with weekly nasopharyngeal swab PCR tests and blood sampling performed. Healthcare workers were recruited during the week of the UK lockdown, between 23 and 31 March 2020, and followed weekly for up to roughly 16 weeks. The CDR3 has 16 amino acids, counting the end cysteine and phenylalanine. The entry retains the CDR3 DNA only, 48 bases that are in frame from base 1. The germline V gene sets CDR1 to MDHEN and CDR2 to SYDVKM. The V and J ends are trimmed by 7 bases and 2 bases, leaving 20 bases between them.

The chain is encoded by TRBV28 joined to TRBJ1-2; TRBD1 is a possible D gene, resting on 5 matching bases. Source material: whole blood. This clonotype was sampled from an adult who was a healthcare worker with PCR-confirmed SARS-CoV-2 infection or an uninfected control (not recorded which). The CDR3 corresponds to CASIGGIRDGNYGYTF. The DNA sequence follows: TGTGCCAGCATCGGAGGGATACGGGACGGCAACTATGGCTACACCTTC.